Listed here are 20 T cell receptor beta chains from one sample, sequenced in a study of T-cell memory formation after mild COVID-19. TCRdb itself ran the 5' RACE reads through MiXCR, one entry per CDR3 protein. The data contain 190,000 or so distinct CDR3 sequences, around 21% of them singletons. The specimen was PBMCs or a T cell subset sorted from them (not recorded which). These receptors were collected from an adult woman who had mild COVID-19 (a few samples of this study predate the infection). Cell type and time point are not known.

The V and J genes are TRBV5-5 and TRBJ2-1; TRBD1 is a possible D gene (7 bases). This CDR3 is 14 amino acids long. The germline V gene has CDR1 SGHKS and CDR2 YYEKEE (reference sequence). Trimming shortened V by 7 bases and J by 8 bases, and 19 bases separated the two germline ends. CDR3: CASGLGGGNDEQFF. DNA for the CDR3: TGTGCCAGCGGACTTGGAGGGGGCAACGATGAGCAGTTCTTC.

This clonotype was picked up a small number of times. The chain uses TRBV12-3 or TRBV12-4 and TRBJ1-2, with 8 bases that match TRBD1. CDR3 length: 13 residues. The V and J ends lost 6 bases and 2 bases, in that order; junction bases with no gene match: 2. In DNA, the CDR3 is TGTGCCAGCAGCCGGACAGGGAACTATGGCTACACCTTC. Its protein is CASSRTGNYGYTF.

This chain links TRBV6-4 with TRBJ1-4, with 9 bases aligning to TRBD1. Per germline, CDR1 MRHNA and CDR2 SNTAGT. The V and J ends lost 7 bases and 4 bases, in that order; junction bases with no gene match: 10. This CDR3 contains 16 residues. CDR3 region: CASTTMTGGFNEKLFF. CDR3 nucleotides: TGTGCCAGCACAACCATGACAGGGGGATTTAATGAAAAACTGTTTTTT.

The rearrangement links TRBV6-5 to TRBJ2-2, with no clear D. The germline gives CDR1 MNHEY, CDR2 SVGAGI. The CDR3 runs to 13 residues. The V end lost 2 bases, the J end lost 3 bases, and 4 bases lay between the germline ends. The CDR3 sequence is CASSYGYTGELFF. Written as DNA, the CDR3 is TGTGCCAGCAGTTACGGGTACACCGGGGAGCTGTTTTTT.

V is TRBV21-1 and J is TRBJ2-7; no check of the table's D call, TRBD2, against the DNA was made. TRBV21-1 is a pseudogene locus. The CDR3 runs to 17 residues. This CDR3 reads CASSKRSDSGSSYEQYF. The CDR3 coding sequence is TGTGCCAGCAGCAAACGGAGCGATAGCGGGAGTTCCTACGAGCAGTACTTC.

The gene calls are TRBV7-7 and TRBJ2-1; TRBD1 might be the D (6 bases). V gave up 1 base and J gave up 4 bases, with 14 bases separating them. The CDR3 contains 16 residues. Germline V gene sequence: CDR1 SSHAT, CDR2 FNYEAQ (reference sequence). The chain's CDR3 is CASSLGTVDPYNEQFF. CDR3 DNA: TGTGCCAGCAGCTTAGGGACAGTGGACCCTTACAATGAGCAGTTCTTC.

The rearrangement uses TRBV20-1 and TRBJ2-7, with 8 nucleotides matching TRBD1. V gave up 6 bases and J gave up 3 bases; unmatched junction bases: 10. The CDR3 has 14 amino acids. Germline V gene lookup returns CDR1 DFQATT and CDR2 SNEGSKA (reference sequence). The CDR3 nucleotides read TGCAGTGCCGACGTAAGTGGACAGGGCTACGAGCAGTACTTC. This encodes CSADVSGQGYEQYF.

The rearrangement joins TRBV7-9 to TRBJ2-7, with TRBD1 matching 7 bases. With V trimmed by 4 bases and J by 3 bases, 15 bases remained unmatched. The CDR3 has 17 residues. CDR1 and CDR2 from the germline V gene are SEHNR and FQNEAQ (reference sequence). As DNA, the CDR3 is TGTGCCAGCAGCTCACCATTTAAGGACAGGCTGCGCTACGAGCAGTACTTC. Amino acid sequence: CASSSPFKDRLRYEQYF.

The chain couples TRBV9 to TRBJ2-7; D perhaps matches TRBD1 (6 bases). The CDR3 consists of 14 residues. CDR1 and CDR2 (germline): SGDLS, YYNGEE. Trimming took 0 bases from V and 2 from J, leaving 9 bases between them. This CDR3 is CASSVGQATYEQYF. The CDR3 coding sequence is TGTGCCAGCAGCGTAGGACAGGCCACCTACGAGCAGTACTTC.

This clonotype occurred a few times. This chain connects TRBV5-1 to TRBJ2-7; D is possibly TRBD1 (6 bases). Between the trimmed V and J ends, which lost 4 bases and 1 base, there was a span of 18 bases. The germline gives CDR1 SGHRS, CDR2 YFSETQ. The CDR3 contains 16 residues. CDR3 coding DNA: TGCGCCAGCAGCCCCGCGCTGACAGGAGTGTCCTACGAGCAGTACTTC. Translation: CASSPALTGVSYEQYF.

The chain recombines TRBV7-6 with TRBJ2-1; 13 nucleotides line up with TRBD2. V shed 5 bases, J shed 10 bases, and the junction held 11 bases outside the gene matches. The CDR3 is made up of 16 amino acids. Germline values: CDR1 SGHVS, CDR2 FNYEAQ. CDR3 DNA: TGTGCCAGCAGCCTCGTTACTAGCGGGGGGGCCTGGGAGCAGTTCTTC. It yields the protein CASSLVTSGGAWEQFF.

The V gene is TRBV2, the J gene TRBJ2-1; D uncertain. Trimming removed 3 bases at V and 9 bases at J, with 15 bases between. In germline, CDR1 is SNHLY, CDR2 FYNNEI. This CDR3 region has 14 residues. The CDR3 region has the DNA TGTGCCAGCAGTGACCCCGGCACCGACCCTGAGCAGTTCTTC. It is translated as CASSDPGTDPEQFF.

The chain combines TRBV5-1 with TRBJ1-1; no definite D call. This CDR3 has 14 residues. Per germline, CDR1 SGHRS and CDR2 YFSETQ. The V and J ends lost 4 bases and 5 bases respectively, with 15 bases between them. Here the CDR3 reads CASSPGWAVTEAFF. The CDR3 region has the DNA TGCGCCAGCAGCCCCGGGTGGGCAGTAACTGAAGCTTTCTTT.

This chain links TRBV9 with TRBJ2-1; no clear D gene. CDR3 length: 16 amino acids. Trimming cost V 3 bases and J 9 bases, with 22 bases left between them. The germline CDR1 and CDR2 sequences are SGDLS and YYNGEE. The DNA of the CDR3 is TGTGCCAGCAGCGGAAGGCCCGACGATCGTCCCGCTGAGCAGTTCTTC. This translates into CASSGRPDDRPAEQFF.

The rearrangement links TRBV20-1 to TRBJ2-7, with 10 positions matching TRBD2. The junction had 8 bases not matched to a gene; V was cut back by 3 bases and J by 3 bases. The CDR3 contains 15 residues. CDR1 is DFQATT and CDR2 is SNEGSKA in the germline V gene (reference sequence). CDR3 region: CSARGALAGNYEQYF. CDR3 nucleotide sequence: TGCAGTGCTAGGGGGGCACTAGCGGGGAACTACGAGCAGTACTTC.

The rearrangement links TRBV29-1 to TRBJ1-3; D not certain. The CDR3 sequence is 11 residues long. Trimming cost V 0 bases and J 4 bases, with 1 base left between them. Germline values: CDR1 SQVTM, CDR2 ANQGSEA. DNA for the CDR3: TGCAGCGTTGAAGAAGGAAACACCATATATTTT. Amino acids: CSVEEGNTIYF.

The V gene is TRBV29-1, the J gene TRBJ1-2; TRBD1 agrees at 9 bases. The CDR3 is 15 amino acids. CDR1 and CDR2 (germline): SQVTM, ANQGSEA. J was trimmed by 4 bases and V by 5 bases; bases with no gene match: 11. The CDR3 coding sequence is TGCAGCGTTTTGACGACAGGGGGAGTGGGCTATGGCTACACCTTC. The encoded protein is CSVLTTGGVGYGYTF.

The table lists this clonotype with a few counts. The chain joins TRBV27 to TRBJ2-7; possibly TRBD1 for D (6 bases). The CDR3 sequence is 13 residues long. V shed 2 bases and J shed 3 bases, with 8 bases lying between them. Per the germline V gene, CDR1 is MNHEY and CDR2 is SMNVEV (reference sequence). The CDR3 nucleotides read TGTGCCAGCAGTTTAGGGGACATCTACGAGCAGTACTTC. Encoded protein: CASSLGDIYEQYF.

The chain recombines TRBV18 with TRBJ2-2; perhaps TRBD2 as D (5 bases). Germline V CDR1 and CDR2: KGHSH, LQKENI. The CDR3 runs 15 residues. Trimming pared 7 bases from V and 5 bases from J, leaving 17 bases between. The CDR3 bases are TGTGCCAGCTTTACCACAGCGGTTTCGACCGGGGAGCTGTTTTTT. Translated: CASFTTAVSTGELFF. The full variable domain, in which reference TRBV18 and TRBJ2-2 provide the parts outside the CDR3, is NAGVMQNPRHLVRRRGQEARLRCSPMKGHSHVYWYRQLPEEGLKFMVYLQKENIIDESGMPKERFSAEFPKEGPSILRIQQVVRGDSAAYFCASFTTAVSTGELFFGEGSRLTVL.

This clonotype has just a few counts. The chain combines TRBV7-9 with TRBJ2-7; D is possibly TRBD1 (6 bases). Trimming cost V 5 bases and J 0 bases, with 17 bases left between them. Germline CDR1 SEHNR, CDR2 FQNEAQ (reference sequence). This CDR3 spans 16 amino acids. DNA for the CDR3: TGTGCCAGCAGCGACCAGGGGCGAACTAGCTCCTACGAGCAGTACTTC. Translated, it gives CASSDQGRTSSYEQYF.